This record looks at one T cell receptor beta chain sequence and its context. Its antigen is as yet unknown. This record comes from a study of cytomegalovirus exposure and HLA in healthy donors. Study-level results: Association of a missense DCLRE1C variant with TCR beta V- and J-gene trimming was reported in a later analysis. Reportedly, fewer N-insertions than the roughly 600-donor mean appeared in an Asian-associated ancestry cluster in a later analysis.

Primers included in the PCR were 60 Vbeta and 13 Jbeta primers. Using immunoSEQ multiplex PCR, the repertoire was profiled, and TCRdb retains in-frame clones only, with some absent. The sample contains over 70,000 clones, roughly three quarters of which appear only once. Germline values: CDR1 SGHAT, CDR2 FQNNGV. Trimming stripped 5 bases from V and 5 bases from J, with 18 bases between. The CDR3 covers 15 residues. The V and J genes are TRBV11-2 and TRBJ2-5, with D possibly matching TRBD2 (6 bases). The clonotype comes from a man younger than 45 in good health and CMV-seronegative. The specimen was PBMCs. CDR3 region: CASSPWAPGRETQYF. The CDR3 bases are TGTGCCAGCAGCCCATGGGCCCCGGGGAGGGAGACCCAGTACTTC.